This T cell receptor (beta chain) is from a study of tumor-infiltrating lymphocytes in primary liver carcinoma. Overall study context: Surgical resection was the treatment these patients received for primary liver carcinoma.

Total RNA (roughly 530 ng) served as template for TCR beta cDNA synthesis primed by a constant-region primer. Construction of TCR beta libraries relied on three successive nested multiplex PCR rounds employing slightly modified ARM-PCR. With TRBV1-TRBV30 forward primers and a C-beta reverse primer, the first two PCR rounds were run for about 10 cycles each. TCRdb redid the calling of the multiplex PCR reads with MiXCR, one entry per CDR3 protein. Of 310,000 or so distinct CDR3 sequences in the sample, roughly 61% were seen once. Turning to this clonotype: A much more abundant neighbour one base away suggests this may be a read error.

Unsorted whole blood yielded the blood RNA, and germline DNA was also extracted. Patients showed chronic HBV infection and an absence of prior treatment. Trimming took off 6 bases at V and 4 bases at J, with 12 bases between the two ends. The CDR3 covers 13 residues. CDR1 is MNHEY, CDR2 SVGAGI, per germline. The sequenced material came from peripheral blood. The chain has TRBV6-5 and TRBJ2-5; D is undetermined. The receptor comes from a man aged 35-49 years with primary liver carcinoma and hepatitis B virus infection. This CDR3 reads CASSADILETQYF. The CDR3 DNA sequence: TGTGCCAGCAGCGCCGACATATTAGAGACCCAGTACTTC.